Following are 15 T cell receptor beta chains from one sample sequenced in a study of cytomegalovirus exposure and HLA in healthy donors. PCR involved 60 Vbeta and 13 Jbeta primers. Generated by immunoSEQ multiplex PCR, the TCRdb table keeps only in-frame clones and is missing some. The repertoire holds about 55,000 clones, with 55% to 75% as singletons. Sequencing used PBMCs. These receptors came from a man aged 35-49 years in good health and CMV-seropositive.

This clone was seen only once. Within the sample, other DNA sequences also encode this same CDR3. The V gene is TRBV6-1, the J gene TRBJ2-7, with TRBD2 matching over 10 bases. The CDR3 runs 14 residues. V shed 6 bases and J 3 bases; nucleotides not matched to a gene: 5. Germline assignment: CDR1 MNHNS and CDR2 SASEGT. CDR3 bases: TGTGCCAGCAGGGGGCTAGCGGGGGACTACGAGCAGTACTTC. This translates into CASRGLAGDYEQYF.

CDR3 residues: CASSMGGAEGTEAFF. CDR3 DNA sequence: TGTGCCAGTAGTATGGGGGGGGCTGAAGGCACTGAAGCTTTCTTT. The chain uses TRBV19 and TRBJ1-1, with D possibly being TRBD1 (6 bases). The CDR3 has 15 amino acids. Between the trimmed V and J ends, which lost 3 bases and 4 bases, there was a span of 15 bases. Germline V lookup: CDR1 LNHDA, CDR2 SQIVND (reference sequence).

J is TRBJ2-1 and V is TRBV7-3; tentative D call: TRBD2 (6 bases). Trimming shortened V by 5 bases and J by 9 bases, and 11 bases separated the two germline ends. Germline CDR1 is SGHTA and CDR2 is FQGTGA. This CDR3 spans 12 amino acids. The CDR3 DNA reads TGTGCCAGCAGCCGAGCGCGGGGTGAGCAGTTCTTC. Translated, it gives CASSRARGEQFF.

The rearrangement uses TRBV6-1 and TRBJ1-2; D possibly corresponds to TRBD1 (6 bases). The CDR3 covers 13 residues. The V and J ends lost 5 bases and 3 bases respectively, with 10 bases between them. CDR1 is MNHNS, CDR2 SASEGT, per germline. The chain's CDR3 is CASSIQGDYGYTF. In DNA, the CDR3 is TGTGCCAGCAGTATACAGGGTGACTATGGCTACACCTTC.

The chain links TRBV7-9 to TRBJ2-1, with D hard to call. The germline gives CDR1 SEHNR, CDR2 FQNEAQ (reference sequence). The CDR3 has 14 amino acids. The ends were cut back, 3 bases at V and 7 bases at J, with 13 bases in the middle. The CDR3 region is CASSFPPPLNEQFF. Here the CDR3 DNA reads TGTGCCAGCAGCTTCCCTCCTCCCTTGAATGAGCAGTTCTTC. Full variable domain (missing parts from reference TRBV7-9 and TRBJ2-1): DTGVSQNPRHKITKRGQNVTFRCDPISEHNRLYWYRQTLGQGPEFLTYFQNEAQLEKSRLLSDRFSAERPKGSFSTLEIQRTEQGDSAMYLCASSFPPPLNEQFFGPGTRLTVL.

This clone has a single count. V is TRBV9 and J is TRBJ1-2; maybe TRBD1 (6 bases). The CDR3 sequence is 16 residues long. Trimming pared 0 bases from V and 6 bases from J, leaving 18 bases between. From germline, CDR1 is SGDLS and CDR2 YYNGEE. In DNA form, the CDR3 reads TGTGCCAGCAGCGTAGGACCCAACAGGGTCCAACATGGCTACACCTTC. It specifies CASSVGPNRVQHGYTF.

The chain uses TRBV7-2 and TRBJ2-1; TRBD2 matches 7 bases. Trimming cost V 1 base and J 8 bases; bases outside gene matches: 5. Germline loops: CDR1 SGHTA, CDR2 FQGNSA. CDR3 length: 14 amino acids. CDR3: CASSLEAGDYEQFF. CDR3 bases: TGTGCCAGCAGCTTAGAGGCGGGGGACTATGAGCAGTTCTTC.

The chain uses TRBV9 and TRBJ2-1, with 7 bases matching TRBD1. The CDR3 length is 14 residues. CDR1 SGDLS and CDR2 YYNGEE come from the germline V gene. J lost 5 bases, V lost 0 bases, and 2 bases had no gene match. The CDR3 bases are TGTGCCAGCAGCGTAGTTGGGACAGACAATGAGCAGTTCTTC. Translating gives CASSVVGTDNEQFF. The full variable domain, with the rest looked up from reference TRBV9 and TRBJ2-1, is DSGVTQTPKHLITATGQRVTLRCSPRSGDLSVYWYQQSLDQGLQFLIQYYNGEERAKGNILERFSAQQFPDLHSELNLSSLELGDSALYFCASSVVGTDNEQFFGPGTRLTVL.

The genes are TRBV10-2 and TRBJ2-7; D possibly corresponds to TRBD1 (5 bases). Germline assignment: CDR1 WSHSY and CDR2 SAAADI. The V end was cut by 3 bases, the J end by 2 bases, with 14 bases between. This CDR3 spans 15 amino acids. In nucleotides, the CDR3 is TGCGCCAGCAGTGAAGGGGCTAGTTCGACCTACGAGCAGTACTTC. Translated: CASSEGASSTYEQYF.

The chain employs TRBV7-9 and TRBJ1-3; TRBD1 might be the D (6 bases). Germline assignment: CDR1 SEHNR and CDR2 FQNEAQ (reference sequence). The length of the CDR3 is 17 residues. V gave up 5 bases and J gave up 4 bases, with 21 bases separating them. CDR3 DNA: TGTGCCAGCAGCCTCCGCGGGGGGGGCGAAATAGGAAACACCATATATTTT. Protein sequence: CASSLRGGGEIGNTIYF.

The chain joins TRBV5-1 to TRBJ2-7; 8 bases match TRBD2. This CDR3 comprises 16 residues. V was clipped by 3 bases and J by 7 bases; unmatched bases: 15. The V gene's germline CDR1 is SGHRS and CDR2 YFSETQ. The CDR3 nucleotides read TGCGCCAGCAGCTCTCCGGCCGAGCGGGGGCTCGGAGAGCAGTACTTC. It codes for CASSSPAERGLGEQYF.

The chain links TRBV7-9 to TRBJ1-1; D is uncertain. The CDR3 is 13 residues long. Germline V gene lookup returns CDR1 SEHNR and CDR2 FQNEAQ (reference sequence). The V end lost 2 bases, the J end lost 5 bases, and 9 bases lay between the germline ends. In nucleotides, the CDR3 is TGTGCCAGCAGCTTACCGGGGTTAACTGAAGCTTTCTTT. This gives the protein CASSLPGLTEAFF.

This clone was observed a handful of times. The chain couples TRBV5-4 to TRBJ2-2, with 7 bases that match TRBD1. CDR3 length: 16 residues. V lost 4 bases and J lost 4; bases outside the gene matches: 10. CDR1 is SGHNT, CDR2 YYREEE, per germline (reference sequence). In nucleotides, the CDR3 is TGTGCCAGCAGCCAAGGGGGCATGGTCCCCACCGGGGAGCTGTTTTTT. Translated, it gives CASSQGGMVPTGELFF.

The J gene is TRBJ2-7, the V gene TRBV2; 7 bases agree with TRBD1. CDR1 is SNHLY and CDR2 is FYNNEI in the germline V gene. J gave up 6 bases and V 4 bases, and 12 bases lay outside the gene matches. CDR3 size: 15 residues. CDR3 DNA sequence: TGTGCCAGCAGTGGAGACAGGGTAGGGGCCTCCGAGCAGTACTTC. This gives the protein CASSGDRVGASEQYF.

V is TRBV5-1 and J is TRBJ1-1; possibly TRBD1 for D (5 bases). The CDR3 totals 15 residues. The germline gives CDR1 SGHRS, CDR2 YFSETQ. Trimming removed 1 base from V and 0 bases from J, with 10 bases in between. The CDR3 DNA follows: TGCGCCAGCAGCTTGAGGGGAAGCCTGAACACTGAAGCTTTCTTT. This gives the protein CASSLRGSLNTEAFF.